This T cell receptor (beta chain) emerged from a study of human T cells and chemical hapten exposure. General study points: Controls had significantly fewer large CDR3 similarity clusters than were formed by expanded TCRs.

TCRdb re-analysed the RACE reads in MiXCR, keeping a single row per CDR3 protein. The sample holds fewer than 200,000 distinct CDR3 sequences, 25% to 30% seen once. This clonotype was observed a handful of times. The antigen is not known. Time point meaning: patch test 3, about 24 weeks after DPC sensitization. Noted treatment: therapeutic diphenylcyclopropenone sensitization with weekly scalp DPC. The CDR3 contains 12 residues. Germline V gives CDR1 SGDLS, CDR2 YYNGEE. The ends were cut back, 0 bases at V and 11 bases at J, with 10 bases in the middle. This material consisted of whole blood, taken in connection with sensitization to the hapten diphenylcyclopropenone (DPC). This clonotype was sampled from a woman between 18 and 29 years old with alopecia areata. Some clones in this sample may be carry-over from other donors' samples. The chain recombines TRBV9 with TRBJ2-3, with D perhaps matching TRBD2 (5 bases). The CDR3 coding sequence is TGTGCCAGCAGCGTAGGAGGGATGGGGCAGTATTTT. This gives the protein CASSVGGMGQYF.